This passage covers 17 T cell receptor beta chains from one sample sequenced in a study of cytomegalovirus exposure and HLA in healthy donors. PCR involved 60 Vbeta and 13 Jbeta primers. Clones were sequenced by immunoSEQ multiplex PCR, and TCRdb holds only the in-frame ones, with some missing. The table lists some 180,000 clones, around 77% of them singletons. Sample: PBMCs. These receptors all come from a young woman in good health and CMV-seronegative.

The J gene is TRBJ1-2, the V gene TRBV4-1; 8 nucleotides agree with TRBD1. The V gene end was trimmed by 0 bases and the J gene end by 8 bases; junction bases not matched to a gene: 5. The CDR3 extends over 14 amino acids. Germline lookup yields CDR1 MGHRA and CDR2 YSYEKL. The CDR3 sequence: CASSQEDRGRGYTF. The CDR3, as DNA: TGCGCCAGCAGCCAAGAAGACAGGGGCCGGGGCTACACCTTC.

V and J are TRBV28 and TRBJ1-1, with a weak D call TRBD1 (6 bases). Trimming stripped 3 bases from V and 5 bases from J, with 19 bases between. This CDR3 is built from 16 residues. The V gene's germline CDR1 is MDHEN and CDR2 SYDVKM. The CDR3 protein is CASSLPRGGARTEAFF. The CDR3 nucleotides are TGTGCCAGCAGTTTGCCCAGGGGAGGGGCCAGAACTGAAGCTTTCTTT.

This clone has only one observation. Other DNA sequences in this sample translate to the same CDR3. V is TRBV30 and J is TRBJ1-1; 8 bases map to TRBD1. V was pared by 0 bases and J by 4 bases, with 10 bases of the junction left unmatched. This CDR3 region has 16 residues. CDR1 GTSNPN and CDR2 SVGIG come from the germline V gene (reference sequence). Written as DNA, the CDR3 is TGTGCCTGGAGTGTGACGACAGGGGCGGGTCCCACTGAAGCTTTCTTT. Its translation is CAWSVTTGAGPTEAFF. The entire variable domain, with the rest obtained from reference TRBV30 and TRBJ1-1, is as follows: SQTIHQWPATLVQPVGSPLSLECTVEGTSNPNLYWYRQAAGRGLQLLFYSVGIGQISSEVPQNLSASRPQDRQFILSSKKLLLSDSGFYLCAWSVTTGAGPTEAFFGQGTRLTVV.

The rearrangement uses TRBV13 and TRBJ2-1, with 13 bases lining up with TRBD2. The ends lost 4 bases at V and 2 bases at J; junction bases unmatched: 8. Germline lookup yields CDR1 PRHDT and CDR2 FYEKMQ (reference sequence). The CDR3 is made up of 18 amino acids. The CDR3: CASSSGTSGNSAYNEQFF. CDR3 nucleotide sequence: TGTGCCAGCAGCTCCGGGACTAGCGGGAATTCCGCCTACAATGAGCAGTTCTTC.

The CDR3 spells CASSAPGGDEQFF. The DNA for the CDR3 is TGTGCCAGCTCAGCCCCGGGGGGGGATGAGCAGTTCTTC. This chain links TRBV18 with TRBJ2-1; 8 bases fit TRBD2. Germline CDR1 KGHSH, CDR2 LQKENI. V lost 5 bases, J lost 8 bases, and 5 bases stayed unmatched. There are 13 residues in the CDR3.

The gene calls are TRBV12-5 and TRBJ2-3; possibly TRBD1 for D (5 bases). Per germline, CDR1 LGHNT and CDR2 FRNRAP. The CDR3 runs 13 residues. Trimming pared 0 bases from V and 4 bases from J, leaving 5 bases between. CDR3 nucleotides: TGTGCTAGTGGTTTGGTAGGGGCAGATACGCAGTATTTT. Protein: CASGLVGADTQYF.

The rearrangement links TRBV30 to TRBJ1-6; the D gene is possibly TRBD1 (6 bases). Per the germline V gene, CDR1 is GTSNPN and CDR2 is SVGIG (reference sequence). The CDR3 is 13 amino acids. The ends were cut back, 0 bases at V and 12 bases at J, with 12 bases in the middle. CDR3 protein: CAWSVGTYQPLHF. As DNA, the CDR3 is TGTGCCTGGAGTGTAGGGACATATCAACCCCTCCACTTT.

This clone was observed a single time. The chain has TRBV18 and TRBJ1-5; possible D gene TRBD1, 6 bases. The germline V gene encodes CDR1 KGHSH and CDR2 LQKENI. The CDR3 sequence is 16 residues long. V shed 3 bases and J shed 6 bases, with 18 bases lying between them. The CDR3 region has the DNA TGTGCCAGCTCACCCGGGGGGGCCCGGGCGCTTCAGCCCCAGCATTTT. Translating it yields CASSPGGARALQPQHF.

This clone was recorded a few times. The chain links TRBV27 to TRBJ2-5, with TRBD2 matching 12 bases. The J call may be mistaken, given a closer DNA end match to TRBJ2-7. The CDR3 has 16 residues. Germline V gene lookup returns CDR1 MNHEY and CDR2 SMNVEV (reference sequence). The CDR3 bases are TGTGCCAGCAGTCTTGGACTAGCGGGGAGGTCCTACGAGCAGTACTTC. This encodes CASSLGLAGRSYEQYF.

This chain uses TRBV9 with TRBJ2-2, with 7 positions matching TRBD1. Looked up from germline, CDR1 is SGDLS and CDR2 is YYNGEE. The CDR3 extends over 15 amino acids. With V trimmed by 5 bases and J by 5 bases, 9 bases remained unmatched. CDR3: CASSLGGLSTGELFF. In nucleotides, the CDR3 is TGTGCCAGCAGTCTAGGGGGCTTGAGTACCGGGGAGCTGTTTTTT.

This sequence joins TRBV7-9 and TRBJ1-1; maybe TRBD1 (5 bases). CDR1 is SEHNR and CDR2 is FQNEAQ in the germline V gene (reference sequence). V lost 2 bases and J 5 bases, leaving 15 bases between the germline ends. This CDR3 comprises 15 residues. CDR3 coding DNA: TGTGCCAGCAGCTTACGCGGGGACGTAGGGACTGAAGCTTTCTTT. This codes for CASSLRGDVGTEAFF.

The CDR3, as DNA: TGCGCCAGCAGCTTGGCTGCCCGACAGCAAGAAGCTTTCTTT. Its protein product is CASSLAARQQEAFF. The genes are TRBV5-1 and TRBJ1-1; possibly TRBD1 for D (5 bases). The V gene lost 0 bases and the J gene lost 8 bases, with 14 bases spanning the gap. The germline CDR1 and CDR2 sequences are SGHRS and YFSETQ. The CDR3 has 14 residues.

CDR3: CASSYRALLNTEAFF. CDR3 sequence (DNA): TGTGCCAGCAGTTACAGGGCCCTCCTGAACACTGAAGCTTTCTTT. The rearrangement uses TRBV2 and TRBJ1-1, with D maybe TRBD1 (6 bases). This CDR3 contains 15 residues. V dropped 5 bases and J dropped 0 bases, with 13 bases sitting between them. Germline values: CDR1 SNHLY, CDR2 FYNNEI.

The chain is built from TRBV7-9 and TRBJ2-5; D may be TRBD1 (6 bases). Trimming left V 5 bases short and J 4 bases short, with 26 bases between. Germline values: CDR1 SEHNR, CDR2 FQNEAQ (reference sequence). The CDR3 is made up of 18 amino acids. CDR3 region: CASSLAGQKTYQVETQYF. The CDR3 nucleotides read TGTGCCAGCAGCCTGGCCGGACAGAAGACGTACCAAGTAGAGACCCAGTACTTC.

The chain links TRBV2 to TRBJ2-5, with D possibly matching TRBD1 (6 bases). CDR3 length: 14 residues. V was trimmed by 1 base and J by 3 bases, leaving 9 bases between them. Germline-derived CDR1 and CDR2 are SNHLY and FYNNEI. The CDR3 here is CASSEEQGEETQYF. For the CDR3, the DNA is TGTGCCAGCAGTGAAGAACAGGGTGAAGAGACCCAGTACTTC.

The chain uses TRBV7-9 and TRBJ2-6; no clear D. Trimming pared 3 bases from V and 0 bases from J, leaving 9 bases between. Germline assignment: CDR1 SEHNR and CDR2 FQNEAQ (reference sequence). The CDR3 runs 16 residues. CDR3 sequence: CASSFVLSSGANVLTF. The CDR3 DNA reads as TGTGCCAGCAGCTTTGTCTTGAGCTCTGGGGCCAACGTCCTGACTTTC.

The chain recombines TRBV4-1 with TRBJ2-7; tentative D call: TRBD1 (6 bases). The germline V gene has CDR1 MGHRA and CDR2 YSYEKL. V was trimmed by 1 base and J by 2 bases, leaving 15 bases between them. The CDR3 runs 16 residues. CDR3 residues: CASSQVQGITAYEQYF. CDR3 coding DNA: TGCGCCAGCAGCCAAGTTCAGGGGATTACGGCCTACGAGCAGTACTTC.